The clone carrying this T cell receptor beta chain appeared a few times. The CDR3 sequence is 14 residues long. V trimming: 7 bases; J trimming: 2 bases; junction bases outside the gene matches: 5. Germline lookup yields CDR1 WNHNN and CDR2 SYGVQD (reference sequence). TCRdb reprocessed the RT-PCR reads via MiXCR and lists one record per CDR3 protein. The table shows about 700,000 distinct CDR3 sequences, with 14% occurring only once. This chain connects TRBV10-1 to TRBJ2-7; 10 bases agree with TRBD1. Sequenced material: memory CD4+ T cells from blood. The clonotype originates from a female donor in good health, serving as a healthy control. CDR3: CASKRGQGPYEQYF. In nucleotides, the CDR3 is TGCGCCAGCAAAAGGGGACAGGGGCCCTACGAGCAGTACTTC.